This is a list of T cell receptor beta chains from one sample in a study of OX40 agonist ivuxolimab in advanced cancers. The protocol was immunoSEQ multiplex PCR, while the TCRdb copy is restricted to in-frame clones and leaves out a portion. The profile shows 80,000 to 100,000 clones, around nine tenths of them singletons. The sequenced sample was CD4+ or CD8+ T cells sorted from blood, obtained in a trial of the OX40 agonist ivuxolimab. All receptors derive from an adult with an advanced solid tumor such as melanoma, head and neck, liver or kidney cancer. The CDR3 runs from the conserved cysteine through the conserved F or W. The D gene is left open where the match is weak. Not every row has a clone size; where given, it reads once, few, many or a size class.

j_gene	abundance	d_gene	v_gene	CDR3nt	CDR3aa
TRBJ2-3	.	TRBD2	TRBV6-4	TGTGCCAGCAGTGAACTAGCGGGAGGGGTAGATACGCAGTATTTT	CASSELAGGVDTQYF
TRBJ1-5	once	.	TRBV19	TGTGCCAGTAGTCTCAGGAAAACCCAGCATTTT	CASSLRKTQHF
TRBJ1-5	.	.	TRBV6-1	TGTGCCAGCACCGAATTTCCAAGACAGCCCCAGCATTTT	CASTEFPRQPQHF
TRBJ2-1	.	.	TRBV6-1	TGTGCCAGCAGGGACTCCCTCGGTTTTGGTGAGCAGTTCTTC	CASRDSLGFGEQFF
TRBJ2-1	.	TRBD2	TRBV4-3	TGCGCCAGCAGCCAAGCACTAGCGGGAGAGGGTGAGCAGTTCTTC	CASSQALAGEGEQFF
TRBJ2-5	once	.	TRBV5-1	TGCGCCAGCAGGCTCCGGGGCGAGCAAGAGACCCAGTACTTC	CASRLRGEQETQYF
TRBJ2-3	.	.	TRBV27	TGTGCCAGCAAAGGGGCGGACACAGATACGCAGTATTTT	CASKGADTDTQYF
TRBJ1-2	once	.	TRBV7-2	TGTGCCAGCGTATGGGGGCCGGACTATGGCTACACCTTC	CASVWGPDYGYTF
TRBJ2-1	.	TRBD2	TRBV13	TGTGCCAGCAGCTTTAGCGGGAGCAGGGACAATGAGCAGTTCTTC	CASSFSGSRDNEQFF
TRBJ1-2	.	.	TRBV19	TGTGCCAGTAGTATTCCAGGGTTTGGCTACACCTTC	CASSIPGFGYTF
TRBJ2-2	.	.	TRBV28	TGTGCCAGCAGTCCCCCCGGGACTGGGTTAGGGGAGCTGTTTTTT	CASSPPGTGLGELFF
TRBJ2-5	.	TRBD2	TRBV5-4	TGTGCCAGCAGCGGGGGGGGAGAGACCCAGTACTTC	CASSGGGETQYF
TRBJ2-1	.	TRBD2	TRBV7-3	TGTGCCAGCAGCCCTCAGGGACTAGCGGGTTACAATGAGCAGTTCTTC	CASSPQGLAGYNEQFF
TRBJ2-5	.	.	TRBV9	TGTGCCAGCAGCGTAGGCAGGGGTGGTGAGACCCAGTACTTC	CASSVGRGGETQYF
TRBJ1-4	once	.	TRBV18	TGTGCCAGCTCACCACCGGGGACTAATGAAAAACTGTTTTTT	CASSPPGTNEKLFF
TRBJ1-1	.	.	TRBV19	TGTGCCAGTAGTATAGACCAGGGGATGAACACTGAAGCTTTCTTT	CASSIDQGMNTEAFF
TRBJ2-7	.	TRBD1	TRBV28	TGTGCCAGCAGCCCTCAATACAGGGGCGCATCTTACTTC	CASSPQYRGASYF
TRBJ2-1	.	TRBD2	TRBV18	TGTGCCAGCTCACCTCGGACTAGCGGGGCCTACAATGAGCAGTTCTTC	CASSPRTSGAYNEQFF
TRBJ1-1	.	.	TRBV6-6	TGTGCCAGCAGGAGACATAACACTGAAGCTTTCTTT	CASRRHNTEAFF
TRBJ1-1	.	.	TRBV2	TGTGCCAGCAGTGAATGGGAGACGGCCACTGAAGCTTTCTTT	CASSEWETATEAFF
TRBJ1-1	.	.	TRBV7-2	TGTGCCAGCAGCTCGGGACTCCTGAGGGGGAACACTGAAGCTTTCTTT	CASSSGLLRGNTEAFF
TRBJ2-5	.	.	TRBV6-6	TGTGCCAGCAGTTACGGCGGCGGGGAGACCCAGTACTTC	CASSYGGGETQYF
TRBJ2-1	.	.	TRBV25-1	TGTGCCAGCAGTCCACAGTACAATGAGCAGTTCTTC	CASSPQYNEQFF
TRBJ2-5	once	.	TRBV7-6	TGTGCCAGCAGCTTAGGGTCGGCAGGGCAAGAGACCCAGTACTTC	CASSLGSAGQETQYF
TRBJ2-2	.	.	TRBV2	TGTGCCAGCAGCCTCGGACAGAACACCGGGGAGCTGTTTTTT	CASSLGQNTGELFF
TRBJ1-6	.	.	TRBV5-6	TGTGCCAGCAGCTCGAATCGGGATTCACCCCTCCACTTT	CASSSNRDSPLHF
TRBJ2-1	.	.	TRBV19	TGTGCCAGTAGCTCAGGGGAGGGCTACAATGAGCAGTTCTTC	CASSSGEGYNEQFF
TRBJ1-2	.	.	TRBV7-2	TGTGCCAGCAGCCCCCGGTGGGAGCATGGCTACACCTTC	CASSPRWEHGYTF
TRBJ2-1	.	TRBD2	TRBV2	TGTGCGTTTCCCCGAGCTAGCGGGGAGAATGAGCAGTTCTTC	CAFPRASGENEQFF
TRBJ1-1	.	TRBD1	TRBV27	TGTGCCAGCAGTACCCAAGGGACAGGGGCCGCTGAAGCTTTCTTT	CASSTQGTGAAEAFF
TRBJ2-2	few	TRBD2	TRBV4-3	TGCGCCAGCAGCCAAGATGGGGCTAGCGGGAGGACCGGGGAGCTGTTTTTT	CASSQDGASGRTGELFF
TRBJ2-1	.	.	TRBV4-3	TGCGCCAGCAGCCAACGTCGGACCTTAGATGGCCATGAGCAGTTCTTC	CASSQRRTLDGHEQFF
TRBJ1-1	.	.	TRBV5-6	TGTGCCAGCAGCTGGGGGGGACCCACTATACCCACTGAAGCTTTCTTT	CASSWGGPTIPTEAFF
TRBJ1-2	.	.	TRBV7-2	TGTGCCAGCAGCCCAGATCCCCAGTATGGCTACACCTTC	CASSPDPQYGYTF
TRBJ2-6	.	.	TRBV9	TGTGCCAGCAGCATCCGACCAGGGACTGGGGCCAACGTCCTGACTTTC	CASSIRPGTGANVLTF
TRBJ2-3	.	TRBD2	TRBV25-1	TGTGCCAGCAGTGACTTTAGCGGGAGAGGAGATACGCAGTATTTT	CASSDFSGRGDTQYF
TRBJ2-7	.	.	TRBV2	TGTGCCATATCGGGACTTACCGATATCGAGCAGTACTTC	CAISGLTDIEQYF
TRBJ2-5	.	.	TRBV5-6	TGTGCCAGCAGCCGCCGAGAAAGAGGCGTTAGAGAGACCCAGTACTTC	CASSRRERGVRETQYF
TRBJ2-3	.	.	TRBV11-1	TGTGCCAGCAGCCGAGGGGATTTCGGTTCAGATACGCAGTATTTT	CASSRGDFGSDTQYF
TRBJ1-5	.	.	TRBV18	TGTGCCAGCTCACCGACGGCTCTAGGGGGGCATCAGCCCCAGCATTTT	CASSPTALGGHQPQHF
TRBJ1-1	.	.	TRBV4-2	TGTGCCAGCAGCCAGGACAGTTACAACACTGAAGCTTTCTTT	CASSQDSYNTEAFF
TRBJ1-5	.	.	TRBV7-2	TGTGCCAGCAGCTTAGGGTCAGGGAATCAGCCCCAGCATTTT	CASSLGSGNQPQHF
TRBJ2-1	.	.	TRBV18	TGTGCCAGCTCACCGCCTCCTCGGAATGAGCAGTTCTTC	CASSPPPRNEQFF
TRBJ1-1	.	TRBD1	TRBV5-1	TGCGCCAGCAGCGCTACAGGGGCGACTGAAGCTTTCTTT	CASSATGATEAFF
TRBJ1-3	.	TRBD1	TRBV5-1	TGCGCCAGCAGCTCGCTGGGACAGGGCTCTGGAAACACCATATATTTT	CASSSLGQGSGNTIYF
TRBJ1-1	.	.	TRBV11-2	TGTGCCAGCAGCTTTGGGCCGGGACGGGACCGAGACACTGAAGCTTTCTTT	CASSFGPGRDRDTEAFF
TRBJ2-5	.	.	TRBV30	TGTGCCTGGAGCACCGGGACTTTAGAGACCCAGTACTTC	CAWSTGTLETQYF
TRBJ2-1	.	TRBD2	TRBV5-1	TGCGCCAGCAGCTTGGCTAGCGGGGCCTACAATGAGCAGTTCTTC	CASSLASGAYNEQFF
TRBJ2-6	once	.	TRBV28	TGTGCCAGCAGTTTAGGTCCTAACGTCCTGACTTTC	CASSLGPNVLTF
TRBJ2-7	few	TRBD2	TRBV7-9	TGTGCCAGCAGCTTAGTCGGGACTAGCGGGAGCAAAAGGCTTTACGAGCAGTACTTC	CASSLVGTSGSKRLYEQYF
TRBJ1-2	.	.	TRBV16	TGTGCCAGCAGCCAATTAATTCCGGGGCCCTCCACCTTC	CASSQLIPGPSTF
TRBJ1-1	.	.	TRBV7-2	TGTGCCAGTGAGAAACAGGGAGGGGCTTTCTTT	CASEKQGGAFF
TRBJ2-1	.	TRBD2	TRBV7-2	TGTGCCAGCAGCAGGACTAGCGGGATTGGTGAGCAGTTCTTC	CASSRTSGIGEQFF
TRBJ1-1	once	.	TRBV7-9	TGTGCCAGCAGCTTGCAGGGGACCAACACTGAAGCTTTCTTT	CASSLQGTNTEAFF
TRBJ1-2	.	TRBD1	TRBV5-1	TGCGCCAGCAGCACCGGACAGGGTAGTTATGGCTACACCTTC	CASSTGQGSYGYTF
TRBJ2-3	.	TRBD2	TRBV6-1	TGTGCCAGCACCCGGGGGGGGGCTGGAGATACGCAGTATTTT	CASTRGGAGDTQYF
TRBJ2-5	.	TRBD2	TRBV7-8	TGTGCCAGCGCCAGCGGGAGCCAAGAGACCCAGTACTTC	CASASGSQETQYF
TRBJ2-1	.	TRBD2	TRBV9	TGTGCCAGCAGCGTAGCGCCGACTAGCGGGAACTCCTACAATGAGCAGTTCTTC	CASSVAPTSGNSYNEQFF